One and the same sample provided the 6 T cell receptor beta chains below, sequenced in a study of beta chain features in type 1 diabetes. The isolated RNA, all of it, was reverse transcribed, so expressed TCRB transcripts were what got sequenced. Clones were sequenced by immunoSEQ multiplex PCR, and TCRdb holds only the in-frame ones, with some missing. The sample consists of hundreds of thousands of clones, about an eighth of them appearing once. Their recognized antigens are unknown. General study findings and limits: Type 1 diabetes patients had moderately but significantly shorter TCRB CDR3s in all four CD4+ subsets.

Material: naive CD4+ T cells from blood. The receptors come from a man between 18 and 35 years old with type 1 diabetes.

The chain is built from TRBV5-1 and TRBJ2-1; no definite D call. The CDR3 is 16 amino acids. Germline V gene sequence: CDR1 SGHRS, CDR2 YFSETQ. V was cut by 0 bases and J by 3 bases, with 13 bases left in between. CDR3 DNA sequence: TGCGCCAGCAGCTTGGTGTCAGGCGTTTACTACAATGAGCAGTTCTTC. Translated: CASSLVSGVYYNEQFF.

This clone was seen a few times. The V and J genes are TRBV6-5 and TRBJ1-4; D gene uncertain. Germline lookup yields CDR1 MNHEY and CDR2 SVGAGI. The CDR3 runs to 13 residues. Trimming shortened V by 5 bases and J by 7 bases, and 11 bases separated the two germline ends. The CDR3 DNA reads as TGTGCCAGCAGTCGGACGCCGGGTGAAAAACTGTTTTTT. Translated, it gives CASSRTPGEKLFF.

This clone showed up just a few times. This rearrangement joins TRBV9 to TRBJ2-5; 7 nucleotides match TRBD2. CDR3 length: 16 residues. Per the germline V gene, CDR1 is SGDLS and CDR2 is YYNGEE. V lost 1 base, J lost 2 bases, and 8 bases stayed unmatched. The CDR3 bases are TGTGCCAGCAGCGTAAGGGCTAGCGGAGTGCAAGAGACCCAGTACTTC. Its translation is CASSVRASGVQETQYF.

This clone was detected a few times. The rearrangement links TRBV30 to TRBJ2-1, with D tentatively TRBD2 (6 bases). V lost 3 bases, J lost 4 bases, and 25 bases lay in between. The CDR3 contains 18 residues. From germline, CDR1 is GTSNPN and CDR2 SVGIG (reference sequence). This chain's CDR3 is CAWSDTTLAGIPYNEQFF. The DNA for the CDR3 is TGTGCCTGGAGCGATACGACTTTGGCGGGAATCCCATACAATGAGCAGTTCTTC.

This clone came up a few times. V usage is TRBV28 and J usage is TRBJ1-2; 11 bases line up with TRBD1. This CDR3 contains 13 residues. Trimming cost V 6 bases and J 7 bases; bases outside gene matches: 4. Germline assignment: CDR1 MDHEN and CDR2 SYDVKM. The chain's CDR3 is CASRGTGGVGYTF. In nucleotides, the CDR3 is TGTGCCAGCAGGGGGACAGGGGGAGTTGGCTACACCTTC.

This clone was seen a few times. The gene calls are TRBV7-9 and TRBJ2-3, with TRBD2 as a possible D gene (5 bases). Germline values: CDR1 SEHNR, CDR2 FQNEAQ (reference sequence). The CDR3 consists of 15 residues. The V end was cut by 1 base, the J end by 4 bases, with 12 bases between. The CDR3 nucleotides are TGTGCCAGCAGCTTAGGAAGTAGCGAGGCAGATACGCAGTATTTT. Translating gives CASSLGSSEADTQYF.